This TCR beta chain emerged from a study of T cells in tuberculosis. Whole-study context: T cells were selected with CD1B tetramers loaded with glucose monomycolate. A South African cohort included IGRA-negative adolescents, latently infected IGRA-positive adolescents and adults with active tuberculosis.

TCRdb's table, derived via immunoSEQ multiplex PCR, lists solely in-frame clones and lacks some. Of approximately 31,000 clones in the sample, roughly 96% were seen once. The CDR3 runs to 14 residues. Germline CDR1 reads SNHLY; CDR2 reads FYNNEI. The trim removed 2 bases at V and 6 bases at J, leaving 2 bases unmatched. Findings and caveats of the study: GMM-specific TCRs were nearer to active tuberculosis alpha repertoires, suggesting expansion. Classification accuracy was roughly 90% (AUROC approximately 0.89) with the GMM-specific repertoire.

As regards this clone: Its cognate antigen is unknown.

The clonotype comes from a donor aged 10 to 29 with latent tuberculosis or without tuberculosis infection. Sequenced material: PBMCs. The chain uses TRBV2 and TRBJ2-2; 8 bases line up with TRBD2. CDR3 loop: CASSESGGPGELFF. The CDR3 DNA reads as TGTGCCAGCAGTGAAAGCGGGGGCCCCGGGGAGCTGTTTTTT.